The 16 T cell receptor beta chains listed next were all sequenced from one sample in a study. Tregs were sorted as CD4+CD25+CD127-/low cells. Adaptor-ligated barcode primers were used to amplify TRBV12-4/TRBJ1-2 clonotypes. One entry per CDR3 protein results from TCRdb running MiXCR on the multiplex PCR reads. This table has hundreds of distinct CDR3 sequences, 15% to 20% appearing once. Sample: Tregs sorted from blood. The receptors originated from a female donor with breast cancer.

This clonotype qualifies as large. V is TRBV12-3 or TRBV12-4 and J is TRBJ1-2, with D hard to call. The V gene lost 5 bases and the J gene lost 0 bases, with 10 bases spanning the gap. This CDR3 region has 14 residues. For the CDR3, the DNA is TGTGCCAGCAGTCTTCTCGTCTCTAACTATGGCTACACCTTC. It is translated as CASSLLVSNYGYTF.

This clonotype has just a few counts. The rearrangement uses TRBV12-3 or TRBV12-4 and TRBJ1-2; TRBD1 matches at 7 bases. There are 13 residues in the CDR3. J lost 6 bases, V lost 3 bases, and 4 bases had no gene match. CDR3 DNA sequence: TGTGCCAGCAGTTTTGGGACAGTACATGGCTACACCTTC. Translated: CASSFGTVHGYTF.

By sample share, this clonotype is large (0.1 to 1%). The chain recombines TRBV12-3 or TRBV12-4 with TRBJ1-2; D gene uncertain. This CDR3 is built from 14 residues. V lost 0 bases to trimming and J lost 0 bases, with 5 bases between them. The chain's CDR3 is CASSLAVANYGYTF. DNA of the CDR3: TGTGCCAGCAGTTTAGCCGTCGCTAACTATGGCTACACCTTC.

This clonotype has a count of ten or more. The chain joins TRBV12-3 or TRBV12-4 to TRBJ1-2; D not certain. V was trimmed by 6 bases and J by 10 bases, leaving 9 bases between them. The CDR3 extends over 10 amino acids. This chain's CDR3 is CASSSKIYTF. In nucleotides, the CDR3 is TGTGCCAGCAGCTCCAAGATCTACACCTTC.

In this sample, this clonotype is large. The chain recombines TRBV12-3 or TRBV12-4 with TRBJ1-2; D not certain. Trimming cost V 3 bases and J 7 bases, with 12 bases left between them. The CDR3 loop spans 13 amino acids. CDR3 loop: CASSFSGGGGYTF. The CDR3 region has the DNA TGTGCCAGCAGTTTCAGTGGAGGAGGTGGCTACACCTTC.

This clonotype is large. The chain carries TRBV12-3 or TRBV12-4 and TRBJ1-2; 8 bases agree with TRBD1. V trimming: 6 bases; J trimming: 8 bases; junction bases outside the gene matches: 5. This CDR3 is built from 12 residues. CDR3 in DNA: TGTGCCAGCAGAAGGGGACAGGAAGGCTACACCTTC. This codes for CASRRGQEGYTF.

This clonotype is deemed large. The chain joins TRBV12-3 or TRBV12-4 to TRBJ1-2; TRBD1 aligns across 8 bases. CDR3 length equals 14 residues. Trimming took 6 bases from V and 1 from J; bases not matched to a gene: 4. The CDR3 here is CASSRQGNNYGYTF. The CDR3 DNA follows: TGTGCCAGCAGCAGACAGGGGAATAACTATGGCTACACCTTC.

By sample fraction, this clonotype is medium-sized. The J gene is TRBJ1-2, the V gene TRBV12-5; D gene uncertain. Germline loops: CDR1 LGHNT, CDR2 FRNRAP. The V end was cut by 5 bases, the J end by 7 bases, with 14 bases between. This CDR3 is 13 amino acids long. CDR3 DNA: TGTGCTAGTGGTCACGAACCAATTACTGGCTACACCTTC. This gives the protein CASGHEPITGYTF.

This clonotype appeared a single time. The chain has TRBV12-3 or TRBV12-4 and TRBJ1-2; D is undetermined. The CDR3 has 13 residues. Trimming removed 6 bases at V and 2 bases at J, with 10 bases between. The CDR3 here is CASRLTENYGYTF. As DNA, the CDR3 is TGTGCCAGCAGACTCACAGAGAACTATGGCTACACCTTC.

This clonotype appeared many times. This rearrangement joins TRBV12-3 or TRBV12-4 to TRBJ1-2, with TRBD1 as a possible D gene (5 bases). V was trimmed by 2 bases and J by 7 bases, leaving 17 bases between them. This CDR3 is 15 amino acids long. CDR3 loop: CASSLNILRGVGYTF. The CDR3 DNA is TGTGCCAGCAGTTTAAATATTTTGAGGGGAGTTGGCTACACCTTC.

This clonotype is large (0.1 to 1%) by share. The CDR3 region is CASSLGTGEMYGYTF. The CDR3 bases are TGTGCCAGCAGTTTAGGGACAGGGGAAATGTATGGCTACACCTTC. This rearrangement joins TRBV12-3 or TRBV12-4 to TRBJ1-2, with 9 bases identical to TRBD1. The CDR3 is made up of 15 amino acids. V was pared by 1 base and J by 5 bases, with 5 bases of the junction left unmatched.

Relative to its sample, this clonotype is large. V usage is TRBV12-3 or TRBV12-4 and J usage is TRBJ1-2, with 7 bases that match TRBD1. This CDR3 comprises 14 residues. V was pared by 5 bases and J by 1 base, with 4 bases of the junction left unmatched. As DNA, the CDR3 is TGTGCCAGCAGTCCGACAGGGATTAACTATGGCTACACCTTC. Its protein product is CASSPTGINYGYTF.

This clonotype is labeled large. The chain combines TRBV12-3 or TRBV12-4 with TRBJ1-2, with TRBD1 identical over 7 bases. V shed 6 bases and J 5 bases; nucleotides not matched to a gene: 6. The length of the CDR3 is 13 residues. The CDR3 protein is CASSPGQNYGYTF. As DNA, the CDR3 is TGTGCCAGCAGCCCGGGACAGAATTATGGCTACACCTTC.

This clonotype is classed as large (0.1 to 1%). An end of the junction differs from the germline gene, which may be a read error. J is TRBJ1-2 and V is TRBV12-3 or TRBV12-4; D is perhaps TRBD1 (6 bases). The CDR3 covers 15 residues. The CDR3 spells CASSFWSGDNSGYTF. The DNA of the CDR3 is TGTGCCAGCAGTTTCTGGTCAGGGGATAACTCTGGCTACACCTTC.

This clonotype is judged medium-sized. At one boundary the junction diverges from the germline segment, which might be a read error. The rearrangement joins TRBV12-3 or TRBV12-4 to TRBJ1-2; tentatively, D is TRBD1 (5 bases). This CDR3 spans 10 amino acids. CDR3 DNA sequence: TGTGCCAGCAGTTTATCAGGGAGCGTGTTC. Protein product: CASSLSGSVF.

This clonotype is large in the sample. The CDR3 nucleotides read TGTGCCAGCAGTTTAGCGCTTGCAGGGTCTGGCTACACCTTC. Residues: CASSLALAGSGYTF. J is TRBJ1-2 and V is TRBV12-3 or TRBV12-4; the D gene is possibly TRBD1 (5 bases). This CDR3 is 14 amino acids long. The ends were cut back, 0 bases at V and 7 bases at J, with 12 bases in the middle.